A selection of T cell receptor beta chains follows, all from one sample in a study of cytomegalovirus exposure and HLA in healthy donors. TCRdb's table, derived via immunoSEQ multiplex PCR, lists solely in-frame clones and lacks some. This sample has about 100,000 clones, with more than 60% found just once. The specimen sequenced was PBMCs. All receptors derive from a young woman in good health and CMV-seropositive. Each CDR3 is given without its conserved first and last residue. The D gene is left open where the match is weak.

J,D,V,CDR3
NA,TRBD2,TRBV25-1,ASSVSGTSGYEQY
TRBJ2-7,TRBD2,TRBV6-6,ASSYLGRNYEQY
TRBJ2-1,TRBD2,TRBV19,ASRPTSRYENEQF
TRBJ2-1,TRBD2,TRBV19,ASRGLAGGFELEQF
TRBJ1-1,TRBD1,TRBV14,ASSPTGGTGHAF
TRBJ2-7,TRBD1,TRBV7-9,ASSIPDRGGSYEQY
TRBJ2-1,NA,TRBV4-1,ASSQSVSGTNSYNEQF
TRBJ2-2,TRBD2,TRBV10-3,AISEQSGANTGELF
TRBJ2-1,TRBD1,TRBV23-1,ASSQFGTGRGYNEQF
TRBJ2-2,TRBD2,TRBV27,ASSLAGGGTGELF
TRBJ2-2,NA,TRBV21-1,ASTRQENTGELF
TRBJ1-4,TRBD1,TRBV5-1,ASSPGQVTTNEKLF
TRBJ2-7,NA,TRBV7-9,ASSLRETYEQY
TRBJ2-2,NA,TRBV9,ASSVVMNTGELF
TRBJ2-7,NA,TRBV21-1,ASSNRTGLYEQY
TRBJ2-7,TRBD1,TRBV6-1,ASSELSGGKEQY
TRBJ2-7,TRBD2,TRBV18,ASSPDLREGGEQY
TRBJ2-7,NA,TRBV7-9,ASSFPRRGHEQY
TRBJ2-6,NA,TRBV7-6,ASSTSGANVLT
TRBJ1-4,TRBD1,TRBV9,ASSVSGTENEKLF
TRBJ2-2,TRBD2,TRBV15,ATSRDFRLADTGELF
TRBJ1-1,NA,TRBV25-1,ASSHRAMNTEAF
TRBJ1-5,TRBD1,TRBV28,ASRRAGGRNQPQH
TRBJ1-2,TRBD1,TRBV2,ASRGTDYGYT
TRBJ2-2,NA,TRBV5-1,ASSLTGLATGELF
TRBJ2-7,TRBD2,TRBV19,ASSLLAGGYEQY
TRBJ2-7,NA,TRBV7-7,ASSLAAGPYEQY
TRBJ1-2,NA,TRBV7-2,ASSLWGSRTYGYT
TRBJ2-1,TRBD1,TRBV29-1,SVEADRADEQF
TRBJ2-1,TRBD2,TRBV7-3,ASSSTSGTSYNEQF
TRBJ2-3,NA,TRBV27,ASSPRASGKRTDTQY
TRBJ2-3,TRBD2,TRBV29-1,SVARLAGGTDTQY
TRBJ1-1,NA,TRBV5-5,ASSLVNQKNTEAF
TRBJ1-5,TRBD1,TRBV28,ASSLSTGGSNQPQH
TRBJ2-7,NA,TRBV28,ASRDGSSYEQY
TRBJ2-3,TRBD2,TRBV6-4,ASSLAGVSDTQY
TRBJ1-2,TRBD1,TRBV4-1,ASSQPGQGSSGYT
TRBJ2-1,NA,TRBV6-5,ASSPGSFYNEQF
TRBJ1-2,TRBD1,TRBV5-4,ASSSVTRDRGGYT
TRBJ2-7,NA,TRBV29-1,SVVDTSYEQY
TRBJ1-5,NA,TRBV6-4,ASSDLGTVGHGKQGGQPQH